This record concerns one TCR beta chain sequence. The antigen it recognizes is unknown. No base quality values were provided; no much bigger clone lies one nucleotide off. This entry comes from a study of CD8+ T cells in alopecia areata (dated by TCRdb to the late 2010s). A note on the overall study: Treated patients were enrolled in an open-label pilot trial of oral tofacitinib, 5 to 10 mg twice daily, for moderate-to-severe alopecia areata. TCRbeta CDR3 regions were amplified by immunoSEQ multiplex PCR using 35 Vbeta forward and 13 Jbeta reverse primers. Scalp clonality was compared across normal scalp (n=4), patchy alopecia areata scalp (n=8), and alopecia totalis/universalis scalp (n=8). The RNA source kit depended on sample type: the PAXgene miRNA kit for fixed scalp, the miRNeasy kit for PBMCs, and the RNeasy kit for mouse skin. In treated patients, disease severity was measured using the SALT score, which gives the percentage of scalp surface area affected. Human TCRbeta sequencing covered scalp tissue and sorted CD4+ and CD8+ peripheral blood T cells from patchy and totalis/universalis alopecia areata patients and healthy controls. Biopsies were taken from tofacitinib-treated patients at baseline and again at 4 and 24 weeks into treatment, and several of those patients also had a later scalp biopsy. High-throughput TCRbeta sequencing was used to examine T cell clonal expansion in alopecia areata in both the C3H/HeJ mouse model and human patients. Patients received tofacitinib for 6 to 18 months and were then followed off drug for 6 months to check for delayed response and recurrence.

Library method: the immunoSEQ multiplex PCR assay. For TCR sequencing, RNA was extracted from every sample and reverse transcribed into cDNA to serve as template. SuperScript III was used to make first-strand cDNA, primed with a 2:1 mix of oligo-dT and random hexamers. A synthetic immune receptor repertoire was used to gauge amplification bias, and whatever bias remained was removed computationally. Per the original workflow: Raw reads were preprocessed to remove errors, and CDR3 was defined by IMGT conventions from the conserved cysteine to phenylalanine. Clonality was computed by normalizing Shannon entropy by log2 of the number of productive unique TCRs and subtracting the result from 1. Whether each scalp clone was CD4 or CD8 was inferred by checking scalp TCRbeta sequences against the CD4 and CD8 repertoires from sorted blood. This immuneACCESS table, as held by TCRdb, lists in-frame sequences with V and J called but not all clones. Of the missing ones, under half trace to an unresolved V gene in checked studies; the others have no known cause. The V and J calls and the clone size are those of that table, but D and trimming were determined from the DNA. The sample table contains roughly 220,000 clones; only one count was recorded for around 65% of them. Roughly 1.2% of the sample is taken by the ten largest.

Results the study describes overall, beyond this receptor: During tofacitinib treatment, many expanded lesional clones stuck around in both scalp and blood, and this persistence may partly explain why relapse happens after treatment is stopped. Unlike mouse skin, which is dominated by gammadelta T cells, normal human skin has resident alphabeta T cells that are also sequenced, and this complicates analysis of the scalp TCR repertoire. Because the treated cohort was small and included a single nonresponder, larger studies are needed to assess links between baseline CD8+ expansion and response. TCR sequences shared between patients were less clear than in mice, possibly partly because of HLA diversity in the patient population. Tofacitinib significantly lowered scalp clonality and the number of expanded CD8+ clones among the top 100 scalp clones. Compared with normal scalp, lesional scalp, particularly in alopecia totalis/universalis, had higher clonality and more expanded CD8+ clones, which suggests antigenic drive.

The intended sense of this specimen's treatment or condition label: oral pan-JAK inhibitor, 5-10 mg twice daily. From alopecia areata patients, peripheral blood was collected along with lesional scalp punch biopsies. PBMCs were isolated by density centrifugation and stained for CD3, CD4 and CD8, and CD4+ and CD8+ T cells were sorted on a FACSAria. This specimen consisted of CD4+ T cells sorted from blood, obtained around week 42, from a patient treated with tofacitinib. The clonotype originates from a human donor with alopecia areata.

DNA sequence: TGCGCCAGCAGCCGAGAGTCGTTCCAACCCCAAAACATTCAGTACTTC. Its product reads: CASSRESFQPQNIQYF. This chain is built from TRBV4-3 and TRBJ2-4; there is no confident call for the D gene. The CDR3 goes from the cysteine to the phenylalanine over 16 residues. Of the read, only the CDR3 DNA is kept; its 48 bases are in frame from base 1. CDR1 LGHNA and CDR2 YSLEER were looked up in the germline V gene. A distance of 18 bases separates the germline ends of V and J, which lose 4 bases and 5 bases respectively.